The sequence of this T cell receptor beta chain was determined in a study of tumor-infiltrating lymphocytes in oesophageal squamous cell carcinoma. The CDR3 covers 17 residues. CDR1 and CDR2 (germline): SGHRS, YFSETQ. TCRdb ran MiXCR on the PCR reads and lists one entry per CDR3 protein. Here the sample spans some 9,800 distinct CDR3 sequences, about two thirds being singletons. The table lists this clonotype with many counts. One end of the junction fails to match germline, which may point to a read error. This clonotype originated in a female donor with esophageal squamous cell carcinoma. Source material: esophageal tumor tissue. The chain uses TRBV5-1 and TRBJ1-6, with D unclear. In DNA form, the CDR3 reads TGCGCCAGCAGCTCCGATCTAGGCCCATCCTATAATTCACCCCTCCACTTC. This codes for CASSSDLGPSYNSPLHF.